This entry is about one T cell receptor (beta chain). Original analysis: Cell counts per sample came from amplifying reference gene primers. The assay was immunoSEQ multiplex PCR, and TCRdb's table has in-frame clones only and misses some. V, J and clone size are those of that table, while D and trimming were read from the DNA. The sample includes over 450,000 clones, 85% to 90% seen only once; the top ten take 0.75% to 0.9%. The data stem from a study of blood T cell repertoires in COVID-19. In the study overall: Nucleic acid was either cDNA or gDNA, and it came from T cells, B-cell-depleted T cells, or PBMCs.

The V end lost 7 bases, the J end lost 4 bases, and 17 bases lay between the germline ends. Germline V gene data show CDR1 as SGHNT and CDR2 as YENEEA. The CDR3 totals 15 residues. Sequencing was performed on peripheral blood. The V call is TRBV11-3, the J call TRBJ1-3; D is unclear. This sequence was found in a man younger than 35 with COVID-19, enrolled during active disease. The CDR3 DNA follows: TGTGCCAGCACCCTAGCCGCGGGCCCCGGAAACACCATATATTTT. Protein product: CASTLAAGPGNTIYF.